The 12 T cell receptor beta chains given below trace back to one sample, sequenced in a study of blood T cells in healthy people across ages. It was with a sample-barcoded 5' primer and a J-beta primer mix that a second PCR of about 6 to 12 cycles was run. TCRdb reanalysed the 5' RACE reads using MiXCR and keeps one entry per CDR3 protein. The table includes about 1.8 million distinct CDR3 sequences, roughly 50% detected once. Material for sequencing was blood. The receptors shown here come from a woman in her thirties or forties in good health.

In its sample, this clonotype was seen a few times. The chain has TRBV7-2 and TRBJ2-5; tentative D call: TRBD2 (6 bases). This CDR3 has 15 amino acids. Germline-derived CDR1 and CDR2 are SGHTA and FQGNSA. V lost 5 bases to trimming and J lost 2 bases, with 15 bases between them. CDR3 in amino acids: CASSKAVAGQETQYF. CDR3 nucleotide sequence: TGTGCCAGCAGCAAAGCTGTTGCGGGGCAAGAGACCCAGTACTTC.

The chain has TRBV28 and TRBJ2-4, with D possibly matching TRBD1 (7 bases). The CDR3 is 15 residues long. Per germline, CDR1 MDHEN and CDR2 SYDVKM. Trimming took 6 bases from V and 4 from J, leaving 16 bases between them. The CDR3 region has the DNA TGTGCCAGCAGGGCTGCGGGGACAGCAAAAAACATTCAGTACTTC. Its translation: CASRAAGTAKNIQYF.

This clonotype was picked up a small number of times. The chain recombines TRBV7-9 with TRBJ1-1, with TRBD1 as a possible D gene (6 bases). Per germline, CDR1 SEHNR and CDR2 FQNEAQ (reference sequence). The V gene lost 1 base and the J gene lost 7 bases, with 10 bases spanning the gap. This CDR3 has 13 amino acids. The CDR3 region has the DNA TGTGCCAGCAGCTTAGGGACAGTCGATGAAGCTTTCTTT. Its translation is CASSLGTVDEAFF.

The rearrangement uses TRBV7-9 and TRBJ1-6; D not resolved. The CDR3 consists of 13 residues. The germline V gene has CDR1 SEHNR and CDR2 FQNEAQ (reference sequence). V lost 4 bases to trimming and J lost 13 bases, with 14 bases between them. The CDR3 DNA sequence: TGTGCCAGCAGCTATGACGGACCGTCCCCCCTCCACTTT. Amino acids: CASSYDGPSPLHF.

This clonotype has more than one count but fewer than ten. The J gene is TRBJ1-6, the V gene TRBV6-6, with D tentatively TRBD1 (5 bases). Per the germline V gene, CDR1 is MNHNY and CDR2 is SVGAGI (reference sequence). CDR3 length: 14 residues. The ends were cut back, 5 bases at V and 5 bases at J, with 10 bases in the middle. CDR3 sequence: CASSTGGDNSPLHF. The DNA for the CDR3 is TGTGCCAGCAGTACCGGGGGGGATAATTCACCCCTCCACTTT.

A remark on this clonotype: Its ends do not fully match the called genes, so a read error is possible. The chain uses TRBV20-1 and TRBJ2-3; D uncertain. This CDR3 region has 15 residues. Germline V gene data show CDR1 as DFQATT and CDR2 as SNEGSKA (reference sequence). The CDR3 loop is CSARTRALSTETQYF. The CDR3, as DNA: TGCAGTGCTAGAACGAGAGCCCTTAGCACAGAGACGCAGTATTTT.

In its sample, this clonotype was seen a few times. The CDR3 nucleotides are TGTGCCACCATGGACAGAGAAGGGTTCGAGCAGTACTTC. Translating it yields CATMDREGFEQYF. The chain combines TRBV10-3 with TRBJ2-7; weak D call: TRBD1 (6 bases). Deletions cut 10 bases from V and 6 bases from J, with 19 bases between. The CDR3 has 13 residues. CDR1 and CDR2 from the germline V gene are ENHRY and SYGVKD.

As DNA, the CDR3 is TGTGCCAGCAGCGTATTAACAGGGCGTGACTATGGCTACACCTTC. Amino acid sequence: CASSVLTGRDYGYTF. The V gene is TRBV9, the J gene TRBJ1-2, with D possibly TRBD1 on 6 matching bases. From germline, CDR1 is SGDLS and CDR2 YYNGEE. This CDR3 region has 15 residues. V lost 1 base and J 3 bases, leaving 13 bases between the germline ends.

This clonotype showed up just a few times. The chain links TRBV5-1 to TRBJ2-1; the D call may be TRBD1 or TRBD2 (5 bases each). Germline-derived CDR1 and CDR2 are SGHRS and YFSETQ. This CDR3 region has 13 residues. Trimming shortened V by 0 bases and J by 9 bases, and 10 bases separated the two germline ends. CDR3 region: CASSLVSGPEQFF. In nucleotides, the CDR3 is TGCGCCAGCAGCTTGGTCTCGGGACCTGAGCAGTTCTTC.

V gene TRBV5-6 combines with J gene TRBJ2-5; D is possibly TRBD1 (6 bases). The better agreement between TRBJ2-1 and the DNA end casts doubt on the J call. Germline V gene sequence: CDR1 SGHDT, CDR2 YYEEEE. The CDR3 runs to 13 residues. The CDR3 DNA reads TGTGCCAGCAGCTTTGGACAGCAAGAGACCCAGTTCTTC. This encodes CASSFGQQETQFF.

The chain has TRBV20-1 and TRBJ1-5; 8 nucleotides line up with TRBD1. This CDR3 comprises 15 residues. The V segment lost 0 bases and the J segment 7 bases; nucleotides outside the gene matches: 8. Germline values: CDR1 DFQATT, CDR2 SNEGSKA (reference sequence). The CDR3: CSARDGQGAVQPQHF. In DNA, the CDR3 is TGCAGTGCTAGAGATGGGCAGGGGGCCGTACAGCCCCAGCATTTT.

The J gene is TRBJ1-4, the V gene TRBV7-9; tentatively, D is TRBD1 (5 bases). The CDR3 has 14 amino acids. The V gene's germline CDR1 is SEHNR and CDR2 FQNEAQ (reference sequence). The V end lost 2 bases, the J end lost 7 bases, and 11 bases lay between the germline ends. The CDR3 DNA reads TGTGCCAGCAGCTTAAGAAGGGACGGTGAAAAACTGTTTTTT. As protein: CASSLRRDGEKLFF.